Sequencing of this T cell receptor beta chain was carried out in a study of cytomegalovirus exposure and HLA in healthy donors. The PCR was carried out with 60 Vbeta primers and 13 Jbeta primers. Profiled with immunoSEQ multiplex PCR; TCRdb holds only in-frame clones, not every one. The sample includes more than 200,000 clones, more than 75% of them seen just once. The CDR3 extends over 17 amino acids. Trimming removed 8 bases from V and 3 bases from J; junction bases left unmatched: 15. Germline values: CDR1 PRHDT, CDR2 FYEKMQ (reference sequence). The receptor was derived from a human donor in good health. The V and J genes are TRBV13 and TRBJ2-3, with 9 nucleotides matching TRBD2. Sequences were obtained from PBMCs. CDR3 loop: CASRKSEAGGWTDTQYF. The CDR3, as DNA: TGTGCCAGCCGAAAGTCCGAAGCGGGAGGTTGGACAGATACGCAGTATTTT.